This entry features one TCR beta chain sequence. The antigen remains undetermined. This CDR3 is 11 amino acids long. Germline V gene data show CDR1 as DFQATT and CDR2 as SNEGSKA (reference sequence). This specimen belongs to a study of monozygotic twins with inflammatory bowel disease. Overall study results and limits: Patients with IBD had less TCRbeta diversity (inverse Simpson) than their healthy co-twins.

TCRdb reprocessed the 5' RACE reads; each CDR3 protein has one entry and no DNA is given. Its table records approximately 150,000 distinct CDR3 sequences. The sample taken for sequencing was blood. This TCR was sampled from a human donor with ulcerative colitis or Crohn's disease, or a healthy co-twin of an affected twin (not recorded which). J is TRBJ2-5 and V is TRBV20-1. Here the CDR3 reads CSATHQETQYF.